A single sample is the source of the 10 T cell receptor beta chains below, sequenced in a study of blood T cells in healthy people across ages. It was with a sample-barcoded 5' primer and a J-beta primer mix that a second PCR of roughly 6 to 11 cycles was run. One entry per CDR3 protein results from TCRdb running MiXCR on the 5' RACE reads. Here the sample spans 1.5 million to 2 million distinct CDR3 sequences, around 48% being singletons. Sequenced material: blood. The receptor source for this set is a woman aged 40 to 49 in good health.

This clonotype showed up just a few times. This chain uses TRBV20-1 with TRBJ2-7, with TRBD2 matching over 7 bases. CDR1 is DFQATT, CDR2 SNEGSKA, per germline (reference sequence). The CDR3 has 14 residues. V shed 4 bases and J 2 bases; nucleotides not matched to a gene: 8. The CDR3 spells CSAIGLDSAYEQYF. The CDR3 nucleotides read TGCAGTGCTATCGGACTAGACAGTGCCTACGAGCAGTACTTC.

The V and J genes are TRBV6-2 or TRBV6-3 and TRBJ2-1; tentatively, D is TRBD1 or TRBD2 (5 bases each). With 5 bases removed from V and 7 bases from J, the gap between germline ends came to 21 bases. Germline CDR1 reads MNHEY; CDR2 reads SVGEGT. This CDR3 contains 16 residues. The CDR3 DNA reads as TGTGCCAGCAGTGGGGGTGGCCCTGGGATATCAAATGAGCAGTTCTTC. This sequence encodes CASSGGGPGISNEQFF.

This clonotype was seen a handful of times. The chain recombines TRBV4-2 with TRBJ2-3; TRBD2 agrees at 13 bases. V was pared by 1 base and J by 1 base, with 2 bases of the junction left unmatched. The length of the CDR3 is 17 residues. CDR1 and CDR2 from the germline V gene are LGHNA and YNFKEQ. The CDR3 spells CASSQGTSGGRTDTQYF. The CDR3 bases are TGTGCCAGCAGCCAAGGGACTAGCGGGGGACGCACAGATACGCAGTATTTT.

A remark on this clonotype: At one of its ends the junction is not consistent with the germline gene, which may arise from a read error. This chain links TRBV25-1 with TRBJ2-1; 12 bases are shared with TRBD2. The V gene's germline CDR1 is MGHDK and CDR2 SYGVNS. The CDR3 is 16 residues long. CDR3 amino acids: CTSSATGTSGYNEQFF. CDR3 coding DNA: TGTACCAGCAGTGCCACCGGGACTAGCGGGTACAATGAGCAGTTCTTC.

Turning to this clonotype: A read error may explain this, as a much larger clone is one base away. The genes are TRBV20-1 and TRBJ2-5; 8 bases map to TRBD2. The J call may be in error: the DNA end matches TRBJ2-7 better. The germline V gene has CDR1 DFQATT and CDR2 SNEGSKA (reference sequence). The CDR3 sequence is 14 residues long. CDR3 DNA sequence: TGCAGTGCTAGAGTTCGACTAGCGATATACGAGCAGTACTTC. Translation: CSARVRLAIYEQYF.

V gene TRBV4-3 combines with J gene TRBJ2-4; TRBD2 aligns across 8 bases. Germline-derived CDR1 and CDR2 are LGHNA and YSLEER. The CDR3 sequence is 14 residues long. V shed 1 base and J 10 bases; nucleotides not matched to a gene: 6. The DNA of the CDR3 is TGCGCCAGCAGCCAAGGGGCTAGCGGGTTGATTCAGTACTTC. Amino acids: CASSQGASGLIQYF.

V and J are TRBV12-3 or TRBV12-4 and TRBJ2-4, with D hard to call. V lost 2 bases, J lost 6 bases, and 8 bases lay in between. This CDR3 region has 13 residues. The CDR3 region has the DNA TGTGCCAGCAGTTTAAGCGTATTAAACATTCAGTACTTC. It specifies CASSLSVLNIQYF.

This sequence joins TRBV5-1 and TRBJ2-7, with D perhaps TRBD1 (5 bases). Germline CDR1 reads SGHRS; CDR2 reads YFSETQ. V dropped 4 bases and J dropped 7 bases, with 21 bases sitting between them. The CDR3 is 15 residues long. The CDR3 region has the DNA TGCGCCAGCAGCCCGGACACCTCCCGGGTGGGTGAGCAGTACTTC. Amino acid sequence: CASSPDTSRVGEQYF.

The chain has TRBV5-6 and TRBJ2-4, with 12 bases that match TRBD2. From germline, CDR1 is SGHDT and CDR2 YYEEEE. The CDR3 is made up of 17 amino acids. J gave up 5 bases and V 4 bases, and 10 bases lay outside the gene matches. The CDR3: CASSPRPSGGVENIQYF. Here the CDR3 DNA reads TGTGCCAGCAGCCCGAGGCCTAGCGGGGGGGTGGAAAACATTCAGTACTTC.

The chain is built from TRBV29-1 and TRBJ2-3; the D gene is possibly TRBD2 (6 bases). CDR1 is SQVTM and CDR2 is ANQGSEA in the germline V gene. The CDR3 is made up of 15 amino acids. Trimming stripped 3 bases from V and 2 bases from J, with 15 bases between. The CDR3 sequence is CSVDGLAPNTDTQYF. In nucleotides, the CDR3 is TGCAGCGTTGATGGGCTAGCGCCTAACACAGATACGCAGTATTTT.